The sequence of this T cell receptor (beta chain) was determined in a study of PD-1 blockade in classical Hodgkin lymphoma. Study at large: A 3 mg/kg intravenous dose of nivolumab was received by patients every 2 weeks. Study-level points and caveats: The study found that TCR diversity rose significantly by C4D1 in CD4+ but not CD8+ cells. Exclusion applied to patients who initiated nivolumab less than 1 year following ASCT.

This clone was observed a single time. The antigen is unknown. CDR3 length equals 13 residues. Germline loops: CDR1 SEHNR, CDR2 FQNEAQ (reference sequence). V shed 5 bases and J shed 8 bases, with 15 bases lying between them. Every patient relapsed after autologous stem cell transplantation, and brentuximab vedotin exposure varied. Complete response, partial response or progressive disease constituted the best responses recorded. Profiling relied on immunoSEQ multiplex PCR, and the TCRdb table lists in-frame clones only, not all of them. The sample consists of tens of thousands of clones, approximately 80% of them appearing once.

This sequence was found in a human donor with classical Hodgkin lymphoma. The specimen was peripheral blood mononuclear cells (PBMCs), collected at baseline. This chain connects TRBV7-9 to TRBJ1-2; maybe TRBD1 (5 bases). This chain's CDR3 is CASSLDWGGGYTF. CDR3 coding DNA: TGTGCCAGCAGCCTCGACTGGGGGGGAGGCTACACCTTC.